This TCR beta chain appears in the sequencing data of a study of CD4 T cells in relation to SARS-CoV-2 and coronaviruses. This clone appeared a single time. The target antigen is unknown. General observations from the study: In approximately 70% of donors, memory CD4+ clonotypes crossrecognized SARS-CoV-2 and at least one common cold coronavirus spike. Each donor contributed either pre-pandemic or post-infection samples, not both.

The unexposed donors gave CD4+ T cells in about 2011-2018, prior to COVID-19. The data were produced by immunoSEQ multiplex PCR, yet TCRdb's version contains in-frame clones alone and is incomplete. The sample contains some 68,000 clones, roughly 93% of which appear only once. The TCR originated in a human donor in good health. Input material: naive CD4+ T cells from PBMCs. Regarding subset: naive CD4+ T cells isolated by negative enrichment.

CDR3 amino acids: CASSQEGPPNEKLFF. DNA for the CDR3: TGTGCCAGCAGCCAAGAGGGGCCCCCTAATGAAAAACTGTTTTTT. V gene TRBV4-2 combines with J gene TRBJ1-4; D may be TRBD1 (5 bases). Per germline, CDR1 LGHNA and CDR2 YNFKEQ. V shed 0 bases and J shed 3 bases, with 8 bases lying between them. CDR3 length: 15 residues.